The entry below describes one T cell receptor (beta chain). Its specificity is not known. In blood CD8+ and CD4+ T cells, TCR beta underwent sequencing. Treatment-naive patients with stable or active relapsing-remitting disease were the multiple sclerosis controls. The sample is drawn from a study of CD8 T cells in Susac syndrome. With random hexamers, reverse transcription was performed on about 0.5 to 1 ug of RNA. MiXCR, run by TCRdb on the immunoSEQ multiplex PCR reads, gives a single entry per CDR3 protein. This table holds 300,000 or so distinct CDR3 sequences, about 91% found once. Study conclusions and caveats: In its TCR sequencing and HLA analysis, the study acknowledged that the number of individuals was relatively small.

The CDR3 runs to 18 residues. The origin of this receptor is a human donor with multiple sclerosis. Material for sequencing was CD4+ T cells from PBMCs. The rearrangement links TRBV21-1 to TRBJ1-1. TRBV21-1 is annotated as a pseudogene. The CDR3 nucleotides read TGTGCCAGCAGCAAAGTTTCATCAGAGAGAACGATGAACACTGAAGCTTTCTTT. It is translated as CASSKVSSERTMNTEAFF.